A selection of T cell receptor beta chains follows, all from one sample in a study of T-cell memory formation after mild COVID-19. TCRdb reanalysed the 5' RACE reads using MiXCR and keeps one entry per CDR3 protein. This sample has around 470,000 distinct CDR3 sequences, with 20% found just once. The sequencing input was PBMCs or a T cell subset sorted from them (not recorded which). These receptors came from an adult woman who had mild COVID-19 (a few samples of this study predate the infection). Cell type and time point are not known. Each CDR3 is given with its conserved first and last residue. The order of the fields is V gene, CDR3 length, J gene, clone size, D gene, CDR3 protein, CDR3 DNA. A D gene is named only where the DNA matches it firmly. Size tells how often a clone was seen (once, few, many) or the class of an expanded clone, and some rows leave it out.

V: TRBV6-2/TRBV6-3
length: 15
J: TRBJ1-1
size: few
D: TRBD1
CDR3: CASSDRGRGDTEAFF
DNA: TGTGCCAGCAGTGACAGGGGTCGGGGGGACACTGAAGCTTTCTTT

V: TRBV7-2
length: 13
J: TRBJ1-2
size: .
D: TRBD1
CDR3: CASRPQGHYGYTF
DNA: TGTGCCAGCAGACCACAGGGGCACTATGGCTACACCTTC

V: TRBV4-1
length: 15
J: TRBJ1-1
size: few
D: .
CDR3: CASRKEAPLGTEAFF
DNA: TGCGCCAGCAGAAAAGAAGCACCACTGGGCACTGAAGCTTTCTTT

V: TRBV24-1
length: 16
J: TRBJ2-2
size: .
D: .
CDR3: CATSDPTGKTAGELFF
DNA: TGTGCCACCAGTGACCCGACGGGGAAAACAGCCGGGGAGCTGTTTTTT

V: TRBV20-1
length: 14
J: TRBJ1-1
size: many
D: TRBD1
CDR3: CSARSTGINTEAFF
DNA: TGCAGTGCTAGGTCGACAGGGATAAACACTGAAGCTTTCTTT

V: TRBV7-9
length: 14
J: TRBJ1-2
size: .
D: .
CDR3: CASSLDTISWGYTF
DNA: TGTGCCAGCAGCTTAGACACAATCTCTTGGGGCTACACCTTC

V: TRBV12-3/TRBV12-4
length: 14
J: TRBJ2-3
size: few
D: TRBD2
CDR3: CASSPGLGSDTQYF
DNA: TGTGCCAGCAGTCCCGGACTAGGATCAGATACGCAGTATTTT

V: TRBV24-1
length: 15
J: TRBJ1-2
size: .
D: TRBD1
CDR3: CATSDSGQAGYGYTF
DNA: TGTGCCACCAGTGATTCGGGACAGGCGGGCTATGGCTACACCTTC

V: TRBV20-1
length: 16
J: TRBJ1-1
size: few
D: .
CDR3: CSARDVRVGRNTEAFF
DNA: TGCAGTGCTAGAGATGTGAGGGTAGGGAGGAACACTGAAGCTTTCTTT

V: TRBV6-5
length: 13
J: TRBJ1-5
size: few
D: .
CDR3: CASSLDMNQPQHF
DNA: TGTGCCAGCAGCTTGGATATGAATCAGCCCCAGCATTTT

V: TRBV24-1
length: 13
J: TRBJ1-5
size: .
D: .
CDR3: CATSRGLGQPQHF
DNA: TGTGCCACCAGCAGAGGTCTAGGGCAGCCCCAGCATTTT

V: TRBV4-3
length: 12
J: TRBJ1-2
size: few
D: .
CDR3: CASSQEYYGYTF
DNA: TGCGCCAGCAGCCAAGAATACTATGGCTACACCTTC

V: TRBV7-2
length: 15
J: TRBJ2-5
size: few
D: TRBD2
CDR3: CASNYGPTSGETQYF
DNA: TGTGCCAGCAACTATGGACCGACTAGCGGGGAGACCCAGTACTTC

V: TRBV2
length: 13
J: TRBJ1-3
size: few
D: TRBD1
CDR3: CASSPDRGNTIYF
DNA: TGTGCCAGCAGCCCGGACAGGGGAAACACCATATATTTT

V: TRBV30
length: 15
J: TRBJ1-2
size: few
D: .
CDR3: CAWSSQMSPFYGYTF
DNA: TGTGCCTGGAGTAGTCAAATGAGTCCTTTCTATGGCTACACCTTC

V: TRBV15
length: 14
J: TRBJ2-3
size: few
D: .
CDR3: CATSSAPDAHTQYF
DNA: TGTGCCACCAGTAGTGCCCCCGATGCGCATACGCAGTATTTT

V: TRBV6-5
length: 15
J: TRBJ2-5
size: .
D: TRBD1
CDR3: CASSFLGQGAETQYF
DNA: TGTGCCAGCAGTTTCCTAGGACAGGGGGCAGAGACCCAGTACTTC

V: TRBV6-1
length: 16
J: TRBJ2-7
size: .
D: .
CDR3: CASSETWADGSYEQYF
DNA: TGTGCCAGCAGTGAAACGTGGGCTGATGGCTCCTACGAGCAGTACTTC